The 21 T cell receptor beta chains presented below share a single source sample, sequenced in a study of shared clonotypes between healthy human individuals (dated by TCRdb to the early 2020s). Library creation used the immunoSEQ multiplex PCR assay. Here the immuneACCESS table is served through TCRdb, limited to in-frame sequences with V and J called. Missing clones are a known gap in these copies; in checked studies unresolved V genes cover under half, and the rest lacks a known reason. The sample table lists a few million clones, around 95% of them with a count of one. The ten top clones hold approximately 1.7% of the sample. CD8 naive samples consisted of CD45RO-negative cells that were positively selected for CCR7, yielding a CD45RA+CCR7+ population without TemRA cells. The sequenced sample consisted of naive CD8+ T cells from PBMCs. Read against the paper, the sample's cell subset or site label means: CD45RA+CCR7+. The origin of the receptors is a young man in good health. Some clones in this sample may be carry-over from other donors' samples.

The chain uses TRBV7-8 and TRBJ2-5; 11 bases line up with TRBD2. V shed 4 bases, J shed 5 bases, and the junction held 15 bases outside the gene matches. The CDR3 sequence is 18 residues long. Per the germline V gene, CDR1 is SGHVS and CDR2 is FQNEAQ. CDR3 DNA: TGTGCCAGCAGCTGGGGGCTAGCGGGAGGACCGGGGAGGGAGACCCAGTACTTC. It is translated as CASSWGLAGGPGRETQYF.

This chain links TRBV9 with TRBJ1-1, with 9 bases lining up with TRBD1. The J segment lost 6 bases and the V segment lost 3 bases, leaving 6 bases of the junction unmatched. The CDR3 contains 14 residues. The V gene's germline CDR1 is SGDLS and CDR2 YYNGEE. CDR3 sequence: CASSAGQGNPEAFF. The CDR3 DNA sequence: TGTGCCAGCAGCGCGGGACAGGGTAATCCTGAAGCTTTCTTT. The variable domain in full, with the rest retrieved from reference TRBV9 and TRBJ1-1, is DSGVTQTPKHLITATGQRVTLRCSPRSGDLSVYWYQQSLDQGLQFLIQYYNGEERAKGNILERFSAQQFPDLHSELNLSSLELGDSALYFCASSAGQGNPEAFFGQGTRLTVV.

The chain employs TRBV29-1 and TRBJ2-3, with unresolved D. The CDR3 length is 13 residues. The germline V gene encodes CDR1 SQVTM and CDR2 ANQGSEA. V lost 7 bases, J lost 1 base, and 12 bases lay in between. The CDR3 region is CSGLEGGTDTQYF. The CDR3, as DNA: TGCAGCGGGTTAGAAGGCGGCACAGATACGCAGTATTTT.

V usage is TRBV7-8 and J usage is TRBJ2-7; 7 nucleotides align to TRBD1. CDR1 SGHVS and CDR2 FQNEAQ come from the germline V gene. J was trimmed by 3 bases and V by 5 bases; bases with no gene match: 10. The CDR3 contains 15 residues. CDR3 DNA sequence: TGTGCCAGCAGCAACAGACAGGGAGTGGTCTACGAGCAGTACTTC. Amino acid sequence: CASSNRQGVVYEQYF.

CDR3 DNA sequence: TGTGCCAGCACCCCGAACACCATCGGCACAGATACGCAGTATTTT. It yields the protein CASTPNTIGTDTQYF. The J gene is TRBJ2-3, the V gene TRBV6-6; D gene unclear. The length of the CDR3 is 15 residues. In germline, CDR1 is MNHNY, CDR2 SVGAGI (reference sequence). V dropped 7 bases and J dropped 1 base, with 15 bases sitting between them.

The chain links TRBV7-6 to TRBJ2-7; D possibly corresponds to TRBD1 (6 bases). V was shortened by 1 base and J by 4 bases, with 11 bases between the two germline ends. The CDR3 consists of 14 residues. The germline CDR1 and CDR2 sequences are SGHVS and FNYEAQ. CDR3 DNA: TGTGCCAGCAGCTTAGATCTCAGGGGTTACGAGCAGTACTTC. Translation gives CASSLDLRGYEQYF.

The genes are TRBV30 and TRBJ2-7, with 7 bases that match TRBD2. Germline-derived CDR1 and CDR2 are GTSNPN and SVGIG (reference sequence). V trimming: 4 bases; J trimming: 6 bases; junction bases outside the gene matches: 6. This CDR3 region has 12 residues. CDR3 protein: CAWTPGGVEQYF. The DNA for the CDR3 is TGTGCCTGGACCCCTGGGGGGGTCGAGCAGTACTTC.

The rearrangement joins TRBV11-2 to TRBJ1-2, with TRBD1 as a possible D gene (5 bases). Germline values: CDR1 SGHAT, CDR2 FQNNGV. CDR3 length: 14 amino acids. V was trimmed by 3 bases and J by 5 bases, leaving 13 bases between them. CDR3 protein: CASSLGGTVYGYTF. CDR3 nucleotide sequence: TGTGCCAGCAGCTTGGGCGGGACTGTATATGGCTACACCTTC.

The rearrangement joins TRBV28 to TRBJ2-7; 10 bases match TRBD2. Germline V gene lookup returns CDR1 MDHEN and CDR2 SYDVKM. After removal of 3 bases from V and 3 bases from J, the junction contained 5 bases not matched to a gene. The length of the CDR3 is 15 residues. The CDR3 DNA sequence: TGTGCCAGCAGTTTCCTAGCGGGAGCGGACTACGAGCAGTACTTC. Its translation: CASSFLAGADYEQYF. The complete variable domain, with remaining parts taken from reference TRBV28 and TRBJ2-7, reads DVKVTQSSRYLVKRTGEKVFLECVQDMDHENMFWYRQDPGLGLRLIYFSYDVKMKEKGDIPEGYSVSREKKERFSLILESASTNQTSMYLCASSFLAGADYEQYFGPGTRLTVT.

This clone has a single count. This sequence joins TRBV2 and TRBJ1-1; D perhaps matches TRBD1 (5 bases). The V end was cut by 3 bases, the J end by 1 base, with 12 bases between. CDR1 and CDR2 from the germline V gene are SNHLY and FYNNEI. The CDR3 covers 15 residues. The CDR3 nucleotides are TGTGCCAGCAGTGAGGTGGGGGGAGGGAACACTGAAGCTTTCTTT. Translating it yields CASSEVGGGNTEAFF. Drawing the rest from reference TRBV2 and TRBJ1-1, the complete variable domain is EPEVTQTPSHQVTQMGQEVILRCVPISNHLYFYWYRQILGQKVEFLVSFYNNEISEKSEIFDDQFSVERPDGSNFTLKIRSTKLEDSAMYFCASSEVGGGNTEAFFGQGTRLTVV.

The sample holds one count of this clone. V usage is TRBV9 and J usage is TRBJ2-7, with 13 bases lining up with TRBD2. The trim removed 4 bases at V and 0 bases at J, leaving 4 bases unmatched. Germline CDR1 reads SGDLS; CDR2 reads YYNGEE. This CDR3 has 16 residues. CDR3 bases: TGTGCCAGCAGCCCTTGGACTAGCGGGAGCTCCTACGAGCAGTACTTC. It is translated as CASSPWTSGSSYEQYF. Full variable domain (remainder filled in from reference TRBV9 and TRBJ2-7): DSGVTQTPKHLITATGQRVTLRCSPRSGDLSVYWYQQSLDQGLQFLIQYYNGEERAKGNILERFSAQQFPDLHSELNLSSLELGDSALYFCASSPWTSGSSYEQYFGPGTRLTVT.

The CDR3 sequence: CASSPASRGGTEAFF. CDR3 coding DNA: TGTGCCAGCAGCCCAGCCTCCAGGGGAGGCACTGAAGCTTTCTTT. The J gene is TRBJ1-1, the V gene TRBV7-8; the D gene is possibly TRBD1 (6 bases). Germline V gene lookup returns CDR1 SGHVS and CDR2 FQNEAQ. The CDR3 covers 15 residues. V lost 5 bases, J lost 4 bases, and 17 bases lay in between.

The CDR3, as DNA: TGTGCCAGCAGTACGACCTTCCTCGGGTACGAGCAGTACTTC. Its protein is CASSTTFLGYEQYF. The chain employs TRBV28 and TRBJ2-7; no clear D gene. The CDR3 loop spans 14 amino acids. From germline, CDR1 is MDHEN and CDR2 SYDVKM. The V end was cut by 5 bases, the J end by 4 bases, with 15 bases between.

The rearrangement uses TRBV19 and TRBJ1-1; 7 bases agree with TRBD1. The germline CDR1 and CDR2 sequences are LNHDA and SQIVND (reference sequence). The CDR3 totals 11 residues. After removal of 9 bases from V and 5 bases from J, the junction contained 3 bases not matched to a gene. The CDR3 coding sequence is TGTGCCAGCGCCAGGGGGACTGAAGCTTTCTTT. Encoded protein: CASARGTEAFF.

V is TRBV4-1 and J is TRBJ2-3; 7 bases match TRBD2. V trimming: 4 bases; J trimming: 0 bases; junction bases outside the gene matches: 7. Germline lookup yields CDR1 MGHRA and CDR2 YSYEKL. This CDR3 contains 16 residues. In DNA, the CDR3 is TGCGCCAGCAGCCCCCCGGGGGGACTAAGCACAGATACGCAGTATTTT. Its protein is CASSPPGGLSTDTQYF.

This chain joins TRBV5-4 and TRBJ2-3; D is perhaps TRBD2 (7 bases). Between the trimmed V and J ends, which lost 4 bases and 6 bases, there was a span of 18 bases. Germline V gene data show CDR1 as SGHNT and CDR2 as YYREEE (reference sequence). The CDR3 sequence is 15 residues long. The CDR3 protein is CASSRPGGGRDTQYF. The CDR3 region has the DNA TGTGCCAGCAGCCGCCCTGGGGGGGGCCGGGATACGCAGTATTTT.

The rearrangement links TRBV6-5 to TRBJ1-2, with D possibly TRBD1 on 5 matching bases. The CDR3 is 14 residues long. Per the germline V gene, CDR1 is MNHEY and CDR2 is SVGAGI. Trimming removed 0 bases from V and 1 base from J, with 6 bases in between. CDR3 in DNA: TGTGCCAGCAGTTACTCCGGACATAACTATGGCTACACCTTC. Protein product: CASSYSGHNYGYTF.

The chain couples TRBV7-2 to TRBJ2-3; 8 bases map to TRBD1. With V trimmed by 4 bases and J by 3 bases, 3 bases remained unmatched. The germline V gene has CDR1 SGHTA and CDR2 FQGNSA. This CDR3 is built from 14 residues. CDR3 bases: TGTGCCAGCAGCTCTAGACAGGGGACAGATACGCAGTATTTT. It encodes CASSSRQGTDTQYF. Full variable domain (remainder filled in from reference TRBV7-2 and TRBJ2-3): GAGVSQSPSNKVTEKGKDVELRCDPISGHTALYWYRQSLGQGLEFLIYFQGNSAPDKSGLPSDRFSAERTGGSVSTLTIQRTQQEDSAVYLCASSSRQGTDTQYFGPGTRLTVL.

This chain connects TRBV4-3 to TRBJ2-7; 8 bases align to TRBD2. CDR3 length equals 18 residues. Germline CDR1 LGHNA, CDR2 YSLEER. V trimming: 0 bases; J trimming: 2 bases; junction bases outside the gene matches: 12. The CDR3 sequence: CASSQDRPSGLSTYEQYF. The CDR3 DNA sequence: TGCGCCAGCAGCCAAGATCGGCCTAGCGGGCTAAGTACCTACGAGCAGTACTTC.

The V and J genes are TRBV19 and TRBJ1-2; unclear D gene. V dropped 5 bases and J dropped 0 bases, with 10 bases sitting between them. Germline values: CDR1 LNHDA, CDR2 SQIVND (reference sequence). This CDR3 is 14 amino acids long. The CDR3 DNA is TGTGCCAGTAGTGAGTTGGATTCTAACTATGGCTACACCTTC. It codes for CASSELDSNYGYTF.

This chain links TRBV7-8 with TRBJ2-3; 9 nucleotides line up with TRBD2. The CDR3 runs 16 residues. Germline assignment: CDR1 SGHVS and CDR2 FQNEAQ. V gave up 2 bases and J gave up 6 bases; unmatched junction bases: 9. CDR3 protein: CASSLFSGSPGDTQYF. CDR3 nucleotide sequence: TGTGCCAGCAGCTTATTTAGCGGGAGTCCAGGGGATACGCAGTATTTT.